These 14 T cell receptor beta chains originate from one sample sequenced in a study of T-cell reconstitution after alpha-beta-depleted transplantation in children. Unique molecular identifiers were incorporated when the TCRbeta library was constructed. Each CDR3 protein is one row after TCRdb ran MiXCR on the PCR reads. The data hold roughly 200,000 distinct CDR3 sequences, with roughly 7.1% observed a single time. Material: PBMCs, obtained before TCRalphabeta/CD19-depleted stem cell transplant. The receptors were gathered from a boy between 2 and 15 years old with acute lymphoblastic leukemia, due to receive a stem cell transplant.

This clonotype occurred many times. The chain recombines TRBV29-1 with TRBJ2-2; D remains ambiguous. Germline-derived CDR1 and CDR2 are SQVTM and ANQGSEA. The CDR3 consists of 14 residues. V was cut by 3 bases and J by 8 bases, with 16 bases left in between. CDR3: CSVDVGSGVGELFF. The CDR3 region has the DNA TGCAGCGTTGATGTGGGTTCTGGAGTTGGGGAGCTGTTTTTT.

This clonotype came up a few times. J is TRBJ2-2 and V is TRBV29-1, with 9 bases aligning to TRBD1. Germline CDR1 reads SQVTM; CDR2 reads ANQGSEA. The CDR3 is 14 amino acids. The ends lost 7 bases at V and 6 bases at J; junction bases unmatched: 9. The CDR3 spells CSAIPQGAAGELFF. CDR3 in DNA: TGCAGCGCCATTCCACAGGGGGCTGCCGGGGAGCTGTTTTTT.

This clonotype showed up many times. The CDR3 region has the DNA TGCAGTGCTAGAATGAGACGCGGGGGGGCCGGGAATGAGCAGTTCTTC. Protein sequence: CSARMRRGGAGNEQFF. This rearrangement joins TRBV20-1 to TRBJ2-1, with 9 bases matching TRBD2. CDR1 DFQATT and CDR2 SNEGSKA come from the germline V gene (reference sequence). J was trimmed by 7 bases and V by 2 bases; bases with no gene match: 12. The CDR3 is made up of 16 amino acids.

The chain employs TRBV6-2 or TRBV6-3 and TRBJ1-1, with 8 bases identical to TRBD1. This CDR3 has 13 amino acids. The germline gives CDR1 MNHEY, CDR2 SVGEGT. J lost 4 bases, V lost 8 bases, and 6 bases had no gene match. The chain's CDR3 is CASEHRGGTEAFF. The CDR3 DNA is TGTGCCAGCGAGCACAGGGGGGGCACTGAAGCTTTCTTT.

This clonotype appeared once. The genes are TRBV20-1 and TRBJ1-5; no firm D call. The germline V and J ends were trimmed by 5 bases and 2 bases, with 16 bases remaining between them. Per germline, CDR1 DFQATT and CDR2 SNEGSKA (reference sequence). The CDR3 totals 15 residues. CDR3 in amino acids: CSAPRGGGGNQPQHF. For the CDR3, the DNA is TGCAGTGCTCCCCGGGGAGGAGGTGGCAATCAGCCCCAGCATTTT.

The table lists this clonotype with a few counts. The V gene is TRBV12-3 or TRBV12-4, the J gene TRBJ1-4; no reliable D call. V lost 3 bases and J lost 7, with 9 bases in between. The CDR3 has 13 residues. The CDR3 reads CASSFGWGEKLFF. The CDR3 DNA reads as TGTGCCAGCAGTTTCGGGTGGGGTGAAAAACTGTTTTTT.

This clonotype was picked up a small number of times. The DNA for the CDR3 is TGTGCCAGCAGTTTTCCAGGGGAGGTTGAGACCCAGTACTTC. Translated, it gives CASSFPGEVETQYF. The chain recombines TRBV12-3 or TRBV12-4 with TRBJ2-5, with D tentatively TRBD1 or TRBD2 (6 bases each). This CDR3 has 14 residues. The V gene lost 3 bases and the J gene lost 5 bases, with 13 bases spanning the gap.

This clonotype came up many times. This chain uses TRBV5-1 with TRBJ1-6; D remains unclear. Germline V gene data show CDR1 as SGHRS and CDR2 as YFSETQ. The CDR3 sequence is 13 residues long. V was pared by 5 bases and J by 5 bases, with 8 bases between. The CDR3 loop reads CASRRDNNSPLHF. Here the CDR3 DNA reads TGCGCCAGCAGAAGAGACAATAATTCACCCCTCCACTTT.

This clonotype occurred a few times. As DNA, the CDR3 is TGTGCCAGCACGGGACGAAAAAATGAAAAACTGTTTTTT. Protein sequence: CASTGRKNEKLFF. J is TRBJ1-4 and V is TRBV18; weak D call: TRBD1 (5 bases). V was cut by 8 bases and J by 5 bases, with 12 bases left in between. There are 13 residues in the CDR3. Germline values: CDR1 KGHSH, CDR2 LQKENI.

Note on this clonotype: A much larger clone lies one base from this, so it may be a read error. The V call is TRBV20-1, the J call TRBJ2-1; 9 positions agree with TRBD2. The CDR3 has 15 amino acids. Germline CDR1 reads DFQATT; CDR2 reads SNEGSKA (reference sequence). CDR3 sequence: CCATLSTSGYNEQFF. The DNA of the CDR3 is TGCTGTGCTACCTTGTCGACTAGCGGCTACAATGAGCAGTTCTTC.

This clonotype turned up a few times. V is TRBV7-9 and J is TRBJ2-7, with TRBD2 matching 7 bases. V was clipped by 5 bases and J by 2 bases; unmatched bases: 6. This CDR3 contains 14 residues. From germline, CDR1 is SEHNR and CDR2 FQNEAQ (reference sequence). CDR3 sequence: CASSALGRPYEQYF. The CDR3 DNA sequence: TGTGCCAGCAGCGCCCTCGGGAGGCCCTACGAGCAGTACTTC.

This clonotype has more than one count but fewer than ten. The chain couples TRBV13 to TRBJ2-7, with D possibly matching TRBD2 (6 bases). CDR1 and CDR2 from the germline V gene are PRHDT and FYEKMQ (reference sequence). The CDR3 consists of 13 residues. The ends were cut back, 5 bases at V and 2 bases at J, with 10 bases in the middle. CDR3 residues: CASSTRGAYEQYF. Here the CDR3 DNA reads TGTGCCAGCAGCACGCGGGGTGCCTACGAGCAGTACTTC.

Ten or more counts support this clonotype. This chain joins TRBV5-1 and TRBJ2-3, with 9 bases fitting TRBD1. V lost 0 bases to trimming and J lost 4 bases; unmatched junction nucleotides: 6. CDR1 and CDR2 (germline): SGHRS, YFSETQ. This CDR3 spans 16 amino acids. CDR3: CASSLGGTGSADTQYF. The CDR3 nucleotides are TGCGCCAGCAGCTTGGGCGGGACAGGGTCCGCAGATACGCAGTATTTT.

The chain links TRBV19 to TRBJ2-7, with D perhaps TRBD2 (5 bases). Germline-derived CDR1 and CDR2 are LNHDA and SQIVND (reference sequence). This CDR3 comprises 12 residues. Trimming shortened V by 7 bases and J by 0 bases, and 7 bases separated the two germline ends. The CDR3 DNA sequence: TGTGCCAGTAAGGGAGACTCCTACGAGCAGTACTTC. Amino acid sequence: CASKGDSYEQYF. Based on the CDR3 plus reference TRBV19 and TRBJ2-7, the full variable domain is DGGITQSPKYLFRKEGQNVTLSCEQNLNHDAMYWYRQDPGQGLRLIYYSQIVNDFQKGDIAEGYSVSREKKESFPLTVTSAQKNPTAFYLCASKGDSYEQYFGPGTRLTVT.